This TCR beta chain comes out of a study of cytomegalovirus exposure and HLA in healthy donors. Details on this clone: Antigen specificity is unknown.

The repertoire was sequenced with immunoSEQ multiplex PCR; TCRdb's copy has only in-frame clones and lacks some. The table records under 300,000 clones, 90% of them present only once. Findings of the study overall: The study labeled fewer than 200 TCR beta chains cytomegalovirus-associated.

V lost 5 bases to trimming and J lost 8 bases, with 19 bases between them. Looked up from germline, CDR1 is SGHNT and CDR2 is YYREEE (reference sequence). The CDR3 spans 14 residues. This chain links TRBV5-4 with TRBJ1-2; D is perhaps TRBD1 (6 bases). Sample: PBMCs. This clonotype was obtained from a woman under 30 in good health and CMV-seronegative. The CDR3 region is CASSLPGYTGGYTF. Written as DNA, the CDR3 is TGTGCCAGCAGTTTGCCTGGTTATACAGGGGGCTACACCTTC.